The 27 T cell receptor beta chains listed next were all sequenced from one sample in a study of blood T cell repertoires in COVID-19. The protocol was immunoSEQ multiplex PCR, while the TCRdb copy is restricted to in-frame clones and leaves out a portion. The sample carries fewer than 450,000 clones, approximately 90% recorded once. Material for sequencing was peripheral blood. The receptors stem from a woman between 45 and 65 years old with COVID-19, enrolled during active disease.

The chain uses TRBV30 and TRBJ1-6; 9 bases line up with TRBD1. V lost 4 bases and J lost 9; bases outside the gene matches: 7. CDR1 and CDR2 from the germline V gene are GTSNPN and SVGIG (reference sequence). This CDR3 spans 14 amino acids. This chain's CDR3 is CAWNKQGAGSPLHF. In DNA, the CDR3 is TGTGCCTGGAACAAACAGGGGGCGGGTTCACCCCTCCACTTT.

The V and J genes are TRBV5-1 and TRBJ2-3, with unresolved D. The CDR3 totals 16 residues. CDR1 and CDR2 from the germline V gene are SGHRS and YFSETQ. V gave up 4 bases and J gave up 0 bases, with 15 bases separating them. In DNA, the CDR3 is TGCGCCAGCAGCGATGAGAGAAAATCTAGCACAGATACGCAGTATTTT. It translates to CASSDERKSSTDTQYF.

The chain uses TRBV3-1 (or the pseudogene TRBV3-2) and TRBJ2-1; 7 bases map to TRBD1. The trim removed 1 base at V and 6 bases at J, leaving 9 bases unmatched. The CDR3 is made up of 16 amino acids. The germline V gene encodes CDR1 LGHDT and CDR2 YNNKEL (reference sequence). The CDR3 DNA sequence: TGTGCCAGCAGCCAAGCGGTGGCAGGGGGTTCCAATGAGCAGTTCTTC. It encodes CASSQAVAGGSNEQFF.

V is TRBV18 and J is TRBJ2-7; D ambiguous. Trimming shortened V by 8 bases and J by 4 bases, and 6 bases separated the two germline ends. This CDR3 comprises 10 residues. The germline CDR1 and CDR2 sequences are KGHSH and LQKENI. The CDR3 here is CASPPYEQYF. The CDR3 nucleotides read TGTGCCAGCCCTCCTTACGAGCAGTACTTC.

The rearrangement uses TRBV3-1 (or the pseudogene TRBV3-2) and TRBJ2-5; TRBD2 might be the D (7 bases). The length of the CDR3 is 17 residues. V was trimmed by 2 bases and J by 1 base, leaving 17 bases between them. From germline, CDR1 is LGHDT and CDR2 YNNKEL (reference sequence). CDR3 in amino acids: CASSQKGRGQFQETQYF. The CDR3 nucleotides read TGTGCCAGCAGCCAAAAGGGGCGGGGGCAATTCCAAGAGACCCAGTACTTC.

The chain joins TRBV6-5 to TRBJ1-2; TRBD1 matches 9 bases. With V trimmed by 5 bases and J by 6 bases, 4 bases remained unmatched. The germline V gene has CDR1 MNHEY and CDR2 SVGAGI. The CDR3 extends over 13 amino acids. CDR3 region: CASSLTGGNGYTF. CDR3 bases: TGTGCCAGCAGTCTGACAGGGGGAAATGGCTACACCTTC.

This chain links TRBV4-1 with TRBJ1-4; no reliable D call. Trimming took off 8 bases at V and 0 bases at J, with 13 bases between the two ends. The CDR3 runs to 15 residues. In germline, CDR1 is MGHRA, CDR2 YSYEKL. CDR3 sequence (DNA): TGCGCCAGCCGGAGCTTCCCTGCAACTAATGAAAAACTGTTTTTT. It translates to CASRSFPATNEKLFF.

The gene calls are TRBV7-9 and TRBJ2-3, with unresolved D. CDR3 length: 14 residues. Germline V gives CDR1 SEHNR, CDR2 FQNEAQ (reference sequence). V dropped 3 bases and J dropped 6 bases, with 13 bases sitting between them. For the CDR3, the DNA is TGTGCCAGCAGCTTCGACACCCCCAGGGATACGCAGTATTTT. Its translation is CASSFDTPRDTQYF.

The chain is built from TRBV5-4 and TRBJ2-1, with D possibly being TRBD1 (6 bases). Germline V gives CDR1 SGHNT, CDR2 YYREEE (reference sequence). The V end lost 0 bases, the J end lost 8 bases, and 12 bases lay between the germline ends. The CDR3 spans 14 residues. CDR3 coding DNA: TGTGCCAGCAGCTTGGGGGGGCCGGACTATGAGCAGTTCTTC. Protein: CASSLGGPDYEQFF.

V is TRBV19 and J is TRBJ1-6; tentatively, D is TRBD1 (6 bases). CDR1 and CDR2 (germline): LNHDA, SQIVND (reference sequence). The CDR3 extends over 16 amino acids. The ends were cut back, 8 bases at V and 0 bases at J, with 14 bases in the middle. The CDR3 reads CASWDTLSSYNSPLHF. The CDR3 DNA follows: TGTGCCAGTTGGGACACCTTAAGCTCCTATAATTCACCCCTCCACTTT.

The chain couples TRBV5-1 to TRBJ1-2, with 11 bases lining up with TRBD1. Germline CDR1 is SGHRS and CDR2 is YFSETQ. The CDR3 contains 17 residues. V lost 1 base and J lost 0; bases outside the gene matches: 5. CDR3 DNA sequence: TGCGCCAGCAGCTTGTGGACAGGGGGCGAATCTAACTATGGCTACACCTTC. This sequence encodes CASSLWTGGESNYGYTF.

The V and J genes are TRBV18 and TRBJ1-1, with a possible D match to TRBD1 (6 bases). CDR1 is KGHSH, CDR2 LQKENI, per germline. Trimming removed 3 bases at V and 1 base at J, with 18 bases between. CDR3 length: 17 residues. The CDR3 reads CASSPTTGPAENTEAFF. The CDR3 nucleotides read TGTGCCAGCTCACCCACGACAGGCCCCGCCGAGAACACTGAAGCTTTCTTT.

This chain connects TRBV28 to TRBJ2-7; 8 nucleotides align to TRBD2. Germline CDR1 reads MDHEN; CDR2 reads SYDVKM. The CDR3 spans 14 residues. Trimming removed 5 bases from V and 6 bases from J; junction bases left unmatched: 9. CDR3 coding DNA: TGTGCCAGCAGTCCCCCCGGCGGGGGGTCCGAGCAGTACTTC. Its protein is CASSPPGGGSEQYF.

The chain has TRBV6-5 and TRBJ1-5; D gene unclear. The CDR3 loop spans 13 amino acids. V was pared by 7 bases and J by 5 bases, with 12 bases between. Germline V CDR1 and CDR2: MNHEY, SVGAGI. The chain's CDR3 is CASTTTLDQPQHF. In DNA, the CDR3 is TGTGCCAGCACCACTACACTCGATCAGCCCCAGCATTTT.

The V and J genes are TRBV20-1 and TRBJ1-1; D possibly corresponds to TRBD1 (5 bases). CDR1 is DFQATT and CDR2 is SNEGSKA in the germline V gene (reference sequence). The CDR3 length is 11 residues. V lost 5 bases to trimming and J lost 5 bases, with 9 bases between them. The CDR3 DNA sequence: TGCAGTGCTCGGGGGATGACTGAAGCTTTCTTT. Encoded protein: CSARGMTEAFF.

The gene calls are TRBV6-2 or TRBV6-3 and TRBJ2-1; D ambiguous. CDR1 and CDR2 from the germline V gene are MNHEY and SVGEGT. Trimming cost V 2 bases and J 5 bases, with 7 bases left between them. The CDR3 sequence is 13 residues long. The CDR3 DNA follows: TGTGCCAGCAGTTACCAGGCGAACAATGAGCAGTTCTTC. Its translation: CASSYQANNEQFF.

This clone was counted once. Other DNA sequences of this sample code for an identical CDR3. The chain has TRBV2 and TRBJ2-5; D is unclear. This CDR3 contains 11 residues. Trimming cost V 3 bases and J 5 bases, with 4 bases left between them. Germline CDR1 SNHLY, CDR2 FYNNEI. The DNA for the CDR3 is TGTGCCAGCAGTGATAGTGAGACCCAGTACTTC. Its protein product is CASSDSETQYF.

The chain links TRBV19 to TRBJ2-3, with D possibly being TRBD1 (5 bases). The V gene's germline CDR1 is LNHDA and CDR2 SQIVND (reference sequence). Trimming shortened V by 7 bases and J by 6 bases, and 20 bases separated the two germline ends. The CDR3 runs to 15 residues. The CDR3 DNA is TGTGCCAGTAAAGGGGTCGGCCTCGGTCGGGATACGCAGTATTTT. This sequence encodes CASKGVGLGRDTQYF.

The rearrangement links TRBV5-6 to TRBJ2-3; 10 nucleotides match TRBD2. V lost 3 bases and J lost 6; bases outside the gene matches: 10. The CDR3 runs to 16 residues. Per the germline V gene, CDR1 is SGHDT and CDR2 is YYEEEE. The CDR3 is CASSSLAGGRGDTQYF. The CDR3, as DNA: TGTGCCAGCAGCTCCTTAGCGGGGGGCCGAGGTGATACGCAGTATTTT.

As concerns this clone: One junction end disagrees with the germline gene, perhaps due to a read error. This CDR3 is CASSLRGQVNTEAFF. Here the CDR3 DNA reads TGTGCCAGCAGCCTACGGGGACAGGTGAATACTGAAGCTTTCTTT. The V and J genes are TRBV7-9 and TRBJ1-1, with 8 positions matching TRBD1. The CDR3 contains 15 residues. Germline V CDR1 and CDR2: SEHNR, FQNEAQ (reference sequence).

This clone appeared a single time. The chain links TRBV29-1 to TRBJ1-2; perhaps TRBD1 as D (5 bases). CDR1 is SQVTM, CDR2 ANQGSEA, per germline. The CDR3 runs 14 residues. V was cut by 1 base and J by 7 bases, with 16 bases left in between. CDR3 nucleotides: TGCAGCGTTGAAGTTTATCCGGCCGGGGGTGGCTACACCTTC. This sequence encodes CSVEVYPAGGGYTF. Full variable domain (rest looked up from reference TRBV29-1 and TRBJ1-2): SAVISQKPSRDICQRGTSLTIQCQVDSQVTMMFWYRQQPGQSLTLIATANQGSEATYESGFVIDKFPISRPNLTFSTLTVSNMSPEDSSIYLCSVEVYPAGGGYTFGSGTRLTVV.

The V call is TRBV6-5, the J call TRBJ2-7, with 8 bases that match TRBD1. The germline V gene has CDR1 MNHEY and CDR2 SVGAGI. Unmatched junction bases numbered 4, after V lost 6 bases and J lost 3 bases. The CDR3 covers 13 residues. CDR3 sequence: CASRIDRGYEQYF. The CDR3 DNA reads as TGTGCCAGCAGGATTGACAGGGGCTACGAGCAGTACTTC.

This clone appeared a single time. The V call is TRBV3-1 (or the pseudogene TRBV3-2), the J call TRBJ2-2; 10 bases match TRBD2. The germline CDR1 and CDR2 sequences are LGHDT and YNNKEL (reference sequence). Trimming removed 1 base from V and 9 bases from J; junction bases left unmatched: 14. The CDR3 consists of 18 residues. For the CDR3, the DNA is TGTGCCAGCAGCCAAGCGTACCAGCGGGGGGGCGAAGGCCGGGAGCTGTTTTTT. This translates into CASSQAYQRGGEGRELFF.

The CDR3 spells CASSVSGTTSPTDTQYF. The DNA of the CDR3 is TGTGCCAGCAGCGTCTCTGGGACAACCTCTCCCACAGATACGCAGTATTTT. The V call is TRBV9, the J call TRBJ2-3; possible D gene TRBD1, 6 bases. This CDR3 has 17 residues. With 2 bases removed from V and 2 bases from J, the gap between germline ends came to 18 bases. Germline lookup yields CDR1 SGDLS and CDR2 YYNGEE.

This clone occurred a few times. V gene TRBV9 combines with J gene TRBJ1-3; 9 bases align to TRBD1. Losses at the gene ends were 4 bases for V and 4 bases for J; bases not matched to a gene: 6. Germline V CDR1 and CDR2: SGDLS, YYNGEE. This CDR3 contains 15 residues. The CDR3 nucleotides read TGTGCCAGCAGCCCCGGGACAGGGAAGGGAAACACCATATATTTT. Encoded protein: CASSPGTGKGNTIYF.

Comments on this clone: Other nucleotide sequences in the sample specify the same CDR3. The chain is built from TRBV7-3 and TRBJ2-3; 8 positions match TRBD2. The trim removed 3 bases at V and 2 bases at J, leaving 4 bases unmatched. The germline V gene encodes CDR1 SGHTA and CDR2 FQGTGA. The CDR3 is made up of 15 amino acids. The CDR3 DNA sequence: TGTGCCAGCAGCTTGACGGGGGGGAACACAGATACGCAGTATTTT. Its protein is CASSLTGGNTDTQYF.

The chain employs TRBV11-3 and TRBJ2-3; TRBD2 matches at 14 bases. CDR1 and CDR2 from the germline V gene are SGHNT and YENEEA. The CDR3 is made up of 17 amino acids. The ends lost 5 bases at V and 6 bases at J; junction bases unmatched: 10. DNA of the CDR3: TGTGCCAGCAGCGCCCGACTAGCGGGGGGGCTTGGGGATACGCAGTATTTT. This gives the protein CASSARLAGGLGDTQYF.